Sequencing of this T cell receptor (beta chain) was carried out in a study of T-cell memory formation after mild COVID-19 (dated by TCRdb to the early 2020s). With respect to the entire study: TCR sequence clusters from the two donors were largely donor specific. T-cell clones expanding and contracting after mild COVID-19 in a couple of donors were tracked by longitudinal TCRalpha and TCRbeta repertoire sequencing. Two young, previously healthy adult volunteers, one female and one male, were included in the cohort. Summary of the overall study and its limitations: Contracting CD4+ clones were found mainly in CM and EM memory subsets, while CD8+ clones were enriched in EMRA. Whether the second-wave clones peaking on day 37 were SARS-CoV-2 specific was not confirmed. The study included only a couple of mild cases, and larger cohorts that include severe cases with pre-infection samples were judged to be necessary. Some responding clones were found in pre-infection memory, which suggests that pre-existing cross-reactive memory T cells took part in the SARS-CoV-2 response. Clones contracting from day 15 to 85 had balanced CD4/CD8 phenotypes, while a second wave expanding from day 15 to 37 was biased towards CD4+.

From the germline V gene, CDR1 is SGHRS and CDR2 is YFSETQ. The CDR3 runs 15 amino acids, cysteine and phenylalanine included. Kept here is only the CDR3 DNA, which spans 45 bases and is read in frame from base 1. Trimming costs V 0 bases and J 3 bases, and their ends lie 12 bases apart. Sequencing was performed on an Illumina NovaSeq 6000. cDNA libraries for TCRalpha and TCRbeta were prepared by 5'RACE using constant-segment primers, with sample barcodes and unique molecular identifiers added. Trizol reagent was used to extract RNA from every sample. The libraries were amplified in two PCR steps, and the second step added a second sample barcode and Illumina TruSeq adapters. Libraries were sequenced on an Illumina NovaSeq with 2 x 150 bp paired-end reads. The authors processed their data as follows. Demultiplexing of reads and collapsing into UMI-guided consensus sequences were performed with migec v1.2.7. Using mixcr v2.1.11, UMI consensuses were aligned to TRA and TRB V and J templates and then assembled into clonotypes. A clonotype was counted as expanded or contracted only if both edgeR and NoisET called the change significant, with noise models trained on biological replicates. For edgeR calls, a false discovery rate-adjusted p below 0.01 and a log2 fold-change threshold of 1 were applied. As an exploratory analysis of dynamics, PCA with hierarchical clustering was applied to max-normalized trajectories of the 1000 most abundant clonotypes. The CD4 or CD8 phenotype of responding clones was assigned using the separately sequenced CD4+ and CD8+ repertoires. TCRdb's own reprocessing of the public reads used fastp at Q25 and MiXCR and kept productive beta chains. Every distinct CDR3 protein forms one entry, paired with its most common genes and DNA. The authors' filters were not applied to this entry. This sample lists about 310,000 distinct CDR3 sequences; roughly a fifth were detected once. The ten largest clonotypes hold about 21% of the sample.

Concerning this clonotype itself: The antigen this receptor binds is unknown. No base quality values were provided; no much bigger clone lies one nucleotide off.

Ficoll-Paque density gradient centrifugation was the method used to isolate PBMCs. The sequence joins TRBV5-1 to TRBJ1-2; the D gene is unclear. The origin of this receptor is a man aged 18-30 years who had mild COVID-19 (a few samples of this study predate the infection). The sample titles of this study are shuffled in the database, so cell type and time point are left out; the donor was told from shared clones. Sequencing was done on a sample of PBMCs or a T cell subset sorted from them (not recorded which). The CDR3 corresponds to CASSLDARSDYGYTF. The DNA sequence is TGCGCCAGCAGCTTGGATGCCAGGAGCGACTATGGCTACACCTTC. With all but the CDR3 taken from the reference TRBV5-1 and TRBJ1-2 genes, the full variable domain is: KAGVTQTPRYLIKTRGQQVTLSCSPISGHRSVSWYQQTPGQGLQFLFEYFSETQRNKGNFPGRFSGRQFSNSRSEMNVSTLELGDSALYLCASSLDARSDYGYTFGSGTRLTVV.